This T cell receptor (beta chain) was identified during a study of shared clonotypes between healthy human individuals. Subsets obtained from CD4+ cells comprised CD45RA+ naive and CD45RA-negative memory cells. Measured with immunoSEQ multiplex PCR; TCRdb has only the in-frame clones, and not every one. The sample has about 980,000 clones; over 75% are singletons. Per the germline V gene, CDR1 is LGHNT and CDR2 is FRNRAP. Trimming pared 5 bases from V and 6 bases from J, leaving 16 bases between. The CDR3 runs 14 residues. This chain joins TRBV12-5 and TRBJ1-2; a weak D match, TRBD1 (5 bases). Material for sequencing was memory CD4+ T cells sorted from blood. Subset here: CD45RA-negative fraction. The clonotype comes from a man between 18 and 35 years old in good health. The CDR3 sequence is CASGPREVNDGYTF. The CDR3 region has the DNA TGTGCTAGTGGTCCCAGGGAGGTTAATGATGGCTACACCTTC.